This TCR beta chain appears in the sequencing data of a study of human T cells and chemical hapten exposure. Study details: Each patch test put 0.01% DPC on the upper back, and results were read at 6 days. Study results and caveats: Among expanded TCRs, significantly more large CDR3 similarity clusters formed than among controls.

The time point was: pre-sensitization, week 0. Treatment in this sample: therapeutic diphenylcyclopropenone sensitization with weekly scalp DPC. Donors were 18 to 70-year-old alopecia patients suitable for DPC. TCRdb independently ran MiXCR on the RACE reads; one entry per CDR3 protein. Of around 250,000 distinct CDR3 sequences listed, about 9% are singletons. Deletions cut 5 bases from V and 8 bases from J, with 19 bases between. The CDR3 spans 15 residues. CDR1 and CDR2 from the germline V gene are SEHNR and FQNEAQ (reference sequence). On this clonotype itself: Its target is not known.

V and J are TRBV7-9 and TRBJ2-1, with D possibly being TRBD1 (6 bases). Source: whole blood, taken in connection with sensitization to the hapten diphenylcyclopropenone (DPC). The origin of this receptor is a woman aged 40 to 50 with alopecia areata. Some clones in this sample may be carry-over from other donors' samples. The CDR3 protein is CASSPGAQAVDEQFF. CDR3 DNA sequence: TGTGCCAGCAGCCCAGGGGCCCAGGCCGTAGATGAGCAGTTCTTC.